This TCR beta chain originates from a study of shared clonotypes between healthy human individuals. Profiling relied on immunoSEQ multiplex PCR, and the TCRdb table lists in-frame clones only, not all of them. Of about 730,000 clones detected, 72% appear once; the ten largest clones hold approximately 1.7%. V shed 2 bases and J shed 4 bases, with 5 bases lying between them. CDR1 MRHNA and CDR2 SNTAGT come from the germline V gene. This CDR3 has 12 residues. A remark on this clone: In the same sample, other DNA sequences code for this CDR3.

The sequence came from a woman younger than 45 in good health. The chain joins TRBV6-4 to TRBJ1-2; possible D gene TRBD1, 5 bases. Sequenced input: memory CD4+ T cells sorted from blood. Subset noted: CD45RA-negative fraction. The CDR3 protein is CASSDGGYGYTF. The CDR3 nucleotides read TGTGCCAGCAGTGACGGGGGCTATGGCTACACCTTC.